Listed here is a single T cell receptor beta chain. The sample comes from a study of blood T cell repertoires in COVID-19. Across the whole study: The United States, Italy and Spain supplied acute and convalescent COVID-19 samples. From T cells, B-cell-depleted T cells, or PBMCs came the material, which was cDNA or gDNA.

Per the germline V gene, CDR1 is SGHVS and CDR2 is FQNEAQ. The CDR3 is 15 residues long. V gave up 5 bases and J gave up 2 bases; unmatched junction bases: 8. As handled by the study authors: Amplified reference gene primers provided the basis for estimating nucleated cell counts. Assay used: immunoSEQ multiplex PCR; TCRdb lists only in-frame clones, some missing. V, J and clone size derive from that table, while D and trimming were established from the DNA sequence. The data show roughly 120,000 clones, 75% to 90% seen once. Seattle enrolled patients during active infection and tracked them longitudinally.

Sequencing was done on a sample of peripheral blood. The sequence derives from a woman aged 55-75 years with COVID-19, enrolled during active disease. The rearrangement uses TRBV7-8 and TRBJ1-1, with 7 bases lining up with TRBD1. CDR3 nucleotides: TGTGCCAGCAGCCCCGGACAGGCCCTAAACACTGAAGCTTTCTTT. It specifies CASSPGQALNTEAFF.